The rows below give T cell receptor beta chains drawn from one sample of a study of regulatory T cells in long-lasting Graves disease. TCRdb recomputed calls from the multiplex PCR reads with MiXCR, one row per CDR3 protein. The sample consists of some 250,000 distinct CDR3 sequences, 15% to 20% of them appearing once. These data were likewise used in another study, on T cells in Graves' hyperthyroidism and ophthalmopathy.

This specimen was peripheral blood mononuclear cells (PBMCs), taken at new diagnosis, from a patient treated with antithyroid drugs. Every receptor here comes from a woman younger than 45 with Graves disease. CDR3s leave out the opening cysteine and the closing phenylalanine or tryptophan. Clone size is not always given. Where it is, it says once, few, many or a class for expanded clones.

size,J,V,CDR3
many,TRBJ2-7,TRBV11-2,ASSQPTGRRPYEQY
many,TRBJ1-1,TRBV2,ASSETGMNTEAF
-,TRBJ1-4,TRBV5-4,ASSPRGSGKLF
-,TRBJ2-7,TRBV18,ASSPVAVVDEQY
-,TRBJ2-5,TRBV5-1,ASSLRALAEETQY
many,TRBJ2-3,TRBV5-1,ASSLASQGATDTQY
few,TRBJ2-1,TRBV6-1,ASIMGGTPYNEQF
many,TRBJ1-1,TRBV11-2,ASRKTEGFPEAF
many,TRBJ2-3,TRBV29-1,SSRQGISDTQY
many,TRBJ2-5,TRBV27,ASSYRQGRETQY
many,TRBJ1-1,TRBV11-2,ASSLERGFANTEAF
-,TRBJ1-2,TRBV9,ASSQNPGDGYT
-,TRBJ2-3,TRBV4-1,ASSTRISGGPDTQY
few,TRBJ2-5,TRBV19,ASSVLGYQETQY
many,TRBJ2-2,TRBV6-2/TRBV6-3,ASSYGGTYTGELF
-,TRBJ2-5,TRBV7-9,ASSLKGEETQY
many,TRBJ2-7,TRBV5-1,ASSTGGYEQY
many,TRBJ1-6,TRBV2,ASSAQANSPLH
many,TRBJ1-1,TRBV19,ASCETASMNTEAF
many,TRBJ1-1,TRBV6-1,ASRRGKNTEAF
-,TRBJ1-3,TRBV9,ASSTALSSGNTIY